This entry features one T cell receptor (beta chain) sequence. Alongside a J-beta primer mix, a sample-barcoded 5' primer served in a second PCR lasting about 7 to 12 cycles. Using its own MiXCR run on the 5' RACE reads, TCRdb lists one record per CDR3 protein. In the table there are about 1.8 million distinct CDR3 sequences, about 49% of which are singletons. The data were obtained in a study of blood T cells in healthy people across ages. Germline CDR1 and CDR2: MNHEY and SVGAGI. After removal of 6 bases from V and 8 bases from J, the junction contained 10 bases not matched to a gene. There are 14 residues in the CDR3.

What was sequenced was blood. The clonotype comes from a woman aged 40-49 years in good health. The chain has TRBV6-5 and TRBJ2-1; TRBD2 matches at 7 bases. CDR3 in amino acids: CASRLVGGDDEQFF. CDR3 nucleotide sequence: TGTGCCAGCAGACTAGTGGGGGGGGACGATGAGCAGTTCTTC.